This TCR beta chain was profiled in a study of blood T cell repertoires in COVID-19. Overall study context: The study drew acute and convalescent COVID-19 samples from the United States, Italy and Spain. PBMCs, B-cell-depleted T cells, or T cells provided the cDNA or gDNA that made up the material.

Per the original data handling: Estimation of nucleated cell counts was performed using reference gene primer amplification. Only in-frame clones appear in the TCRdb table, and some are missing; sequencing was by immunoSEQ multiplex PCR. For V, J and clone size, that table is used; D and trimming come from the DNA. Of about 280,000 clones in the sample, 65% to 90% were seen once. Germline V lookup: CDR1 LGHDT, CDR2 YNNKEL (reference sequence). There are 14 residues in the CDR3. V shed 8 bases and J 0 bases; nucleotides not matched to a gene: 3. This clone was found many times. Sequenced input: peripheral blood. The sequence derives from a man aged 45-65 years with active or convalescent COVID-19. V gene TRBV3-1 (or the pseudogene TRBV3-2) combines with J gene TRBJ1-4; 7 positions match TRBD1. The DNA of the CDR3 is TGTGCCAGCCGAGGGACAGCAACTAATGAAAAACTGTTTTTT. This encodes CASRGTATNEKLFF.